This TCR beta chain was obtained from a study of cytomegalovirus exposure and HLA in healthy donors. Study findings and constraints: Serostatus for CMV was the only available immune exposure information. When the data were analyzed later, several of the most significant clusters appeared to be linked to common viral pathogens. Indistinguishability led to the exclusion of some V segments, TRBV6-2 and TRBV6-3 included.

V lost 4 bases, J lost 18 bases, and 10 bases stayed unmatched. Germline-derived CDR1 and CDR2 are SGHKS and YYEKEE (reference sequence). CDR3 length: 12 amino acids. The PCR had 60 Vbeta and 13 Jbeta primers. Sequencing was performed with immunoSEQ multiplex PCR; in TCRdb, only in-frame clones are kept and a portion is missing. The table lists tens of thousands of clones, approximately 63% of them singletons. With respect to this clone: What it binds is unknown.

This receptor was obtained from a woman in her thirties in good health and CMV-seronegative. This chain joins TRBV5-5 and TRBJ1-6; the match to TRBD1 covers 7 bases. Sequenced material: PBMCs. CDR3 DNA sequence: TGTGCCAGCAGCCCGTGGACAGGTCTAGCCCACTTT. Amino acids: CASSPWTGLAHF.